This section outlines one T cell receptor (beta chain) sequence together with its context. The antigen is undetermined. This CDR3 is 16 amino acids long. V dropped 2 bases and J dropped 4; count of bases not matched to a gene: 8. Germline assignment: CDR1 SGHTA and CDR2 FQGNSA. Separate cDNA molecules each had unique molecular identifiers attached to them. MiXCR, run by TCRdb on the 5' RACE reads, gives a single entry per CDR3 protein. The table shows tens of thousands of distinct CDR3 sequences, with under 8.5% occurring only once. This specimen comes from a study of early T cells in non-severe SARS-CoV-2 infection. For the study at large: With bulk RNA from unsorted whole blood as input, sequencing yielded unpaired chains. Study-wide results and caveats: Anti-spike CD8 responses were favored in VDJdb matching, and private and CD4 specificities were missed.

This clonotype originated in an adult who was a healthcare worker with PCR-confirmed SARS-CoV-2 infection or an uninfected control (not recorded which). Source: whole blood, taken at baseline. V gene TRBV7-2 combines with J gene TRBJ1-3; 7 bases match TRBD1. CDR3 protein: CASSLPTGFGGNTIYF. The CDR3 DNA is TGTGCCAGCAGCTTACCGACAGGGTTTGGCGGAAACACCATATATTTT.